A single sample is the source of the 22 T cell receptor beta chains below, sequenced in a study of glioma-infiltrating T cells. TCR alpha and beta CDR3 regions were amplified from RNA using iRepertoire nested multiplex PCR. TCRdb reprocessed the multiplex PCR reads via MiXCR and lists one record per CDR3 protein. The sample has some 150,000 distinct CDR3 sequences; more than 35% are singletons. Sample: glioma tissue, nonneoplastic brain tissue, or PBMCs (not recorded which). These receptors were collected from a human donor with low-grade glioma or glioblastoma, undergoing nonglioma brain surgery, or in good health (not recorded which).

This clonotype was seen only a few times. The CDR3 here is CASSRSLEGETQYF. The CDR3 region has the DNA TGCGCCAGCAGCCGGTCACTGGAGGGAGAGACCCAGTACTTC. V gene TRBV4-1 combines with J gene TRBJ2-5; maybe TRBD2 (6 bases). V was clipped by 4 bases and J by 4 bases, with 13 bases between them. In germline, CDR1 is MGHRA, CDR2 YSYEKL. The CDR3 contains 14 residues.

In the case of this clonotype: The junction does not match germline at one end; this may be a read error. The V and J genes are TRBV20-1 and TRBJ1-6; 7 bases line up with TRBD1. From germline, CDR1 is DFQATT and CDR2 SNEGSKA (reference sequence). The CDR3 has 14 residues. CDR3 nucleotides: TGCAGTGCTAGTCAGCCAGGGGGTAATTCACCCTTCCACTTT. Its translation is CSASQPGGNSPFHF.

This clonotype showed up just a few times. The chain carries TRBV20-1 and TRBJ2-1; 7 bases map to TRBD2. Germline V gene data show CDR1 as DFQATT and CDR2 as SNEGSKA (reference sequence). The CDR3 covers 15 residues. Trimming cost V 3 bases and J 1 base; bases outside gene matches: 6. CDR3 sequence: CSARERDRSYNEQFF. CDR3 DNA: TGCAGTGCTAGGGAGCGGGATAGGTCCTACAATGAGCAGTTCTTC.

V is TRBV4-1 and J is TRBJ2-1, with TRBD2 matching over 7 bases. The CDR3 spans 15 residues. V lost 5 bases, J lost 7 bases, and 11 bases stayed unmatched. Germline CDR1 and CDR2: MGHRA and YSYEKL. CDR3 loop: CASSEGQRGWNEQFF. CDR3 bases: TGCGCCAGCAGCGAAGGGCAGCGGGGTTGGAATGAGCAGTTCTTC.

A single count supports this clonotype. The gene calls are TRBV28 and TRBJ2-7; 9 nucleotides align to TRBD2. V shed 5 bases and J 1 base; nucleotides not matched to a gene: 9. The CDR3 sequence is 16 residues long. Germline CDR1 MDHEN, CDR2 SYDVKM. The CDR3 here is CASSLSVTSGSYEQYF. CDR3 DNA sequence: TGTGCCAGCAGTCTATCCGTGACTAGCGGTTCCTACGAGCAGTACTTC.

The chain employs TRBV9 and TRBJ2-7; the D gene is possibly TRBD1 (6 bases). The V gene's germline CDR1 is SGDLS and CDR2 YYNGEE. The length of the CDR3 is 15 residues. V lost 4 bases and J lost 0, with 14 bases in between. The CDR3 region has the DNA TGTGCCAGCAGCCCCAAGATACAGGGCTCCTACGAGCAGTACTTC. Amino acid sequence: CASSPKIQGSYEQYF.

This clonotype showed up just a few times. This rearrangement joins TRBV4-1 to TRBJ2-5; possibly TRBD1 for D (5 bases). V shed 2 bases and J shed 2 bases, with 12 bases lying between them. The CDR3 totals 15 residues. In germline, CDR1 is MGHRA, CDR2 YSYEKL. As DNA, the CDR3 is TGCGCCAGCAGCCAAAAAATGACAGTGCAAGAGACCCAGTACTTC. Translated, it gives CASSQKMTVQETQYF.

This clonotype was seen repeatedly, ten times or more. The chain has TRBV20-1 and TRBJ2-7; the match to TRBD1 covers 10 bases. The V gene's germline CDR1 is DFQATT and CDR2 SNEGSKA (reference sequence). The ends lost 5 bases at V and 5 bases at J; junction bases unmatched: 12. The CDR3 is made up of 15 amino acids. The CDR3 coding sequence is TGCAGTGCTGCCCAAGACAGGGGGCTTGTAGACGAGCAGTACTTC. Protein: CSAAQDRGLVDEQYF.

The chain links TRBV6-2 or TRBV6-3 to TRBJ2-3; either TRBD1 or TRBD2 may supply D (5 bases each). Germline V gene sequence: CDR1 MNHEY, CDR2 SVGEGT. V lost 6 bases to trimming and J lost 2 bases, with 12 bases between them. The CDR3 extends over 14 amino acids. In DNA form, the CDR3 reads TGTGCCAGCAGACTCCGGGGCCACACAGATACGCAGTATTTT. The encoded protein is CASRLRGHTDTQYF.

This chain joins TRBV20-1 and TRBJ2-1; 9 bases line up with TRBD2. Germline assignment: CDR1 DFQATT and CDR2 SNEGSKA (reference sequence). The length of the CDR3 is 14 residues. J was trimmed by 4 bases and V by 5 bases; bases with no gene match: 6. CDR3 in amino acids: CSAHVAGDYNEQFF. CDR3 bases: TGCAGTGCTCACGTAGCGGGGGATTACAATGAGCAGTTCTTC.

This clonotype was recorded a few times. V is TRBV15 and J is TRBJ1-1, with D possibly being TRBD1 (5 bases). Germline V gene lookup returns CDR1 LNHNV and CDR2 YYDKDF (reference sequence). This CDR3 has 14 amino acids. V gave up 1 base and J gave up 6 bases, with 12 bases separating them. The CDR3 here is CATSRVDSRPEAFF. The CDR3 DNA follows: TGTGCCACCAGCAGAGTTGACAGCAGGCCTGAAGCTTTCTTT.

This chain connects TRBV24-1 to TRBJ2-5, with D possibly matching TRBD1 (5 bases). Trimming shortened V by 8 bases and J by 5 bases, and 14 bases separated the two germline ends. CDR1 and CDR2 from the germline V gene are KGHDR and SFDVKD. This CDR3 is 13 amino acids long. CDR3 sequence (DNA): TGTGCCACCACGAAGGCAGGGTCCGAGACCCAGTACTTC. As protein: CATTKAGSETQYF.

A word on this clonotype: The junction does not match germline at one end; this may be a read error. V and J are TRBV6-1 and TRBJ1-3; no clear D. Germline V gene data show CDR1 as MNHNS and CDR2 as SASEGT. This CDR3 spans 14 amino acids. The CDR3 DNA follows: TGTGCCGGCAGTGAAGCAAGCTCTGGAAACACCATATATTTT. Its translation: CAGSEASSGNTIYF.

This chain connects TRBV6-6 to TRBJ2-3; 7 nucleotides match TRBD2. This CDR3 contains 14 residues. Germline trimming cut 6 bases from V and 3 bases from J; bases unmatched to any gene: 6. In germline, CDR1 is MNHNY, CDR2 SVGAGI (reference sequence). CDR3 residues: CASRSGVGTDTQYF. DNA of the CDR3: TGTGCCAGCAGGAGCGGGGTAGGGACAGATACGCAGTATTTT.

This clonotype was counted a few times. The chain links TRBV6-2 or TRBV6-3 to TRBJ1-1, with a weak D call TRBD1 (6 bases). The CDR3 runs to 13 residues. Looked up from germline, CDR1 is MNHEY and CDR2 is SVGEGT. The ends were cut back, 4 bases at V and 2 bases at J, with 8 bases in the middle. The CDR3 bases are TGTGCCAGCAGTTCGGACAGTAACACTGAAGCTTTCTTT. This sequence encodes CASSSDSNTEAFF.

This chain joins TRBV2 and TRBJ1-2, with D unclear. Germline CDR1 SNHLY, CDR2 FYNNEI. The CDR3 spans 12 residues. V lost 3 bases and J 6 bases, leaving 8 bases between the germline ends. The CDR3 loop is CASSDEGNGYTF. In DNA form, the CDR3 reads TGTGCCAGCAGTGACGAAGGGAATGGCTACACCTTC.

This clonotype was seen only a few times. J is TRBJ1-1 and V is TRBV2, with 9 nucleotides matching TRBD1. Germline V lookup: CDR1 SNHLY, CDR2 FYNNEI. Losses at the gene ends were 6 bases for V and 4 bases for J; bases not matched to a gene: 6. The CDR3 has 14 residues. CDR3 nucleotides: TGTGCCAGCAGCCAGGACAGGGGTGGCACTGAAGCTTTCTTT. This codes for CASSQDRGGTEAFF. Looking up the rest from reference TRBV2 and TRBJ1-1 gives the full variable domain: EPEVTQTPSHQVTQMGQEVILRCVPISNHLYFYWYRQILGQKVEFLVSFYNNEISEKSEIFDDQFSVERPDGSNFTLKIRSTKLEDSAMYFCASSQDRGGTEAFFGQGTRLTVV.

As to this clonotype: This may arise from a read error, as a much more abundant clone is one base away. The V gene is TRBV20-1, the J gene TRBJ2-7, with a weak D call TRBD2 (6 bases). Germline loops: CDR1 DFQATT, CDR2 SNEGSKA (reference sequence). CDR3 length: 14 residues. The CDR3 region is CGAPRVGSSYEQYF. For the CDR3, the DNA is TGCGGTGCCCCGCGAGTCGGGAGCTCCTACGAGCAGTACTTC.

In DNA form, the CDR3 reads TGTGCCAGCAGCTTAGAAGTTTGGGGGAGAAGCACAGATACGCAGTATTTT. Protein: CASSLEVWGRSTDTQYF. The genes are TRBV7-9 and TRBJ2-3; TRBD1 or TRBD2 may be the D gene (5 bases each). The length of the CDR3 is 17 residues. Trimming cost V 1 base and J 0 bases, with 14 bases left between them. Germline CDR1 is SEHNR and CDR2 is FQNEAQ (reference sequence).

This clonotype was observed a handful of times. The V gene is TRBV29-1, the J gene TRBJ1-1; no clear D gene. In germline, CDR1 is SQVTM, CDR2 ANQGSEA. This CDR3 has 10 residues. V lost 6 bases, J lost 1 base, and 3 bases lay in between. The CDR3 DNA reads TGCAGCGTAGCGAACACTGAAGCTTTCTTT. Residues: CSVANTEAFF.

The rearrangement uses TRBV28 and TRBJ2-6, with D uncertain. CDR1 and CDR2 from the germline V gene are MDHEN and SYDVKM. This CDR3 has 16 amino acids. V was clipped by 4 bases and J by 0 bases, with 10 bases between them. CDR3 DNA: TGTGCCAGCAGTTACTCCCTTCTCTCTGGGGCCAACGTCCTGACTTTC. Protein: CASSYSLLSGANVLTF.

In this sample, this clonotype turned up a few times. V gene TRBV6-6 combines with J gene TRBJ2-1; no clear D gene. The ends were cut back, 2 bases at V and 3 bases at J, with 14 bases in the middle. The V gene's germline CDR1 is MNHNY and CDR2 SVGAGI (reference sequence). The CDR3 is made up of 16 amino acids. DNA of the CDR3: TGTGCCAGCAGTTACCCTCCCGATGGGGACTACAATGAGCAGTTCTTC. Protein product: CASSYPPDGDYNEQFF.